Listed below are T cell receptor beta chains from one sample, sequenced in a study of CD8+ T cells in alopecia areata. The repertoire was sequenced with immunoSEQ multiplex PCR; TCRdb's copy has only in-frame clones and lacks some. The data show more than 150,000 clones, with about 60% seen just once and roughly 12% held by the top ten. Sequences were derived from CD8+ T cells sorted from blood, sampled at week 24, from a patient treated with tofacitinib. Receptor source: a human donor with alopecia areata. The CDR3 runs from the conserved cysteine through the conserved F or W. The order of the fields is V gene, D gene, clone size, J gene, CDR3 protein, CDR3 DNA. D genes are given only for firm matches. The size field is filled for only some rows; it gives once, few, many or a size class.

>TRBV7-8|TRBD1|.|TRBJ1-2
CASSERQGRNYGYTF
TGTGCCAGCAGCGAACGACAGGGCCGTAACTATGGCTACACCTTC
>TRBV5-5|.|.|TRBJ2-3
CASSPERLYTDTQYF
TGTGCCAGCAGCCCCGAGAGACTTTACACAGATACGCAGTATTTT
>TRBV29-1|.|.|TRBJ1-1
CSVAGLNEAFF
TGCAGCGTTGCGGGGCTCAATGAAGCTTTCTTT
>TRBV1|.|.|TRBJ1-5
CTSSRQGGDLNQPQHF
TGCACCAGCAGCCGTCAGGGAGGGGACCTCAATCAGCCCCAGCATTTT
>TRBV29-1|TRBD2|.|TRBJ2-7
CSVVMSGGYYEQYF
TGCAGCGTTGTGATGAGCGGGGGGTACTACGAGCAGTACTTC
>TRBV29-1|.|few|TRBJ1-2
CSVDGYTF
TGCAGCGTAGATGGCTACACCTTC
>TRBV28|.|.|TRBJ1-4
CASSRGGPNEKLFF
TGTGCCAGCAGCCGAGGGGGGCCTAATGAAAAACTGTTTTTT
>TRBV29-1|.|.|TRBJ2-7
CEQGGEQYF
TGCGAACAGGGAGGGGAGCAGTACTTC
>TRBV5-6|.|.|TRBJ1-1
CASSYANTEAFF
TGTGCCAGCAGTTATGCGAACACTGAAGCTTTCTTT
>TRBV27|TRBD1|.|TRBJ1-6
CASSTRQGANSPLHF
TGTGCCAGCAGTACAAGACAGGGGGCGAATTCACCCCTCCACTTT
>TRBV5-1|.|.|TRBJ1-6
CASSLEGGFSPLHF
TGCGCCAGCAGCTTGGAAGGAGGGTTTTCACCCCTCCACTTT
>TRBV11-2|TRBD2|.|TRBJ2-7
CASSYRLAESYEQYF
TGTGCCAGCAGCTACCGACTAGCGGAGAGCTACGAGCAGTACTTC
>TRBV27|TRBD2|.|TRBJ2-1
CASRIAGGLGEQFF
TGTGCCAGCAGGATAGCGGGGGGTTTGGGTGAGCAGTTCTTC
>TRBV29-1|.|.|TRBJ2-3
CSVGHRTDTQYF
TGCAGCGTTGGACACCGCACAGATACGCAGTATTTT
>TRBV30|TRBD1|.|TRBJ1-2
CAWDPGTGGPKSGYTF
TGTGCCTGGGACCCCGGGACAGGGGGCCCGAAGTCTGGCTACACCTTC